This T cell receptor (beta chain) was recorded in a study of Graves' ophthalmopathy and Graves' hyperthyroidism. Investigators amplified TCR beta CDR3 regions from RNA transcripts. After a first-round RT-PCR with HTBI primers, a second-round multiplex PCR was run. TCRdb re-called the multiplex PCR reads through MiXCR, storing one row per CDR3 protein. The table includes around 590,000 distinct CDR3 sequences, approximately 35% detected once. As for this clonotype: This may come from a read error, since a much larger clone is one base off.

V shed 4 bases and J shed 9 bases, with 15 bases lying between them. This CDR3 is built from 13 residues. Germline lookup yields CDR1 MNHEY and CDR2 SVGAGI. This rearrangement joins TRBV6-5 to TRBJ1-2, with D unclear. The TCR originated in an adult man with Graves' hyperthyroidism. Sequences were obtained from peripheral blood or thyroid tissue (not recorded which). The CDR3 protein is CASSFPDAARYTF. Here the CDR3 DNA reads TGTGCCAGCAGTTTCCCCGACGCAGCCCGCTACACCTTC.